One T cell receptor beta chain is described in this entry. Its target is unknown. The length of the CDR3 is 12 residues. CDR1 is MNHEY, CDR2 SVGEGT, per germline. Deletions cut 6 bases from V and 13 bases from J, with 18 bases between. TCRdb ran MiXCR on the reads and lists one entry per CDR3 protein. In the table there are hundreds of thousands of distinct CDR3 sequences, 17% of which are singletons. The data stem from a study of T cell repertoires in cytomegalovirus infection. Whole-study context: In public TCR beta signatures, there were indications of both CMV infection and matching HLA type.

Study-wide results and caveats: HLA-C-restricted CMV clonotypes gave the most frequent clonotype in two of eight donors. Summed frequency of public TCR beta families distinguished CMV carriers with the relevant HLA.

Sequencing was performed on PBMCs. The J gene is TRBJ2-5, the V gene TRBV6-2 or TRBV6-3, with a tentative D call TRBD2 (6 bases). The clonotype was recovered from a human donor in good health (CMV status not recorded). Some clones in this sample may be carry-over from other donors' samples. CDR3 sequence (DNA): TGTGCCAGCAGCCCTCCAGGGACTCCGAGGTACTTC. Residues: CASSPPGTPRYF.